This is a list of T cell receptor beta chains from one sample in a study of cytomegalovirus exposure and HLA in healthy donors. Measured with immunoSEQ multiplex PCR; TCRdb has only the in-frame clones, and not every one. The sample shows some 120,000 clones, roughly four fifths of them seen only once. The sample was PBMCs. The receptors originated from a young woman in good health and CMV-seronegative. Each CDR3 is given with its conserved first and last residue. D genes are given only for firm matches. Size tells how often a clone was seen (once, few, many) or the class of an expanded clone, and some rows leave it out.

j_call,v_call,clone_size,d_call,cdr3_aa,cdr3_nt
TRBJ2-7,TRBV7-2,once,NA,CASSLRWGLTYEQYF,TGTGCCAGCAGCCTTAGGTGGGGACTCACCTACGAGCAGTACTTC
TRBJ2-1,TRBV5-4,few,NA,CASSLERHDEQFF,TGTGCCAGCAGCTTGGAGCGTCACGATGAGCAGTTCTTC
TRBJ2-2,TRBV2,NA,TRBD2,CASKPGLAGTGELFF,TGTGCCAGCAAGCCGGGACTAGCGGGGACCGGGGAGCTGTTTTTT
TRBJ1-1,TRBV6-1,NA,TRBD1,CASRDDRGRTEAFF,TGTGCCAGCAGGGATGACAGGGGCCGAACTGAAGCTTTCTTT
TRBJ1-1,TRBV18,few,TRBD1,CASSPDYDRVNTEAFF,TGTGCCAGCTCACCGGACTATGACAGGGTGAACACTGAAGCTTTCTTT
TRBJ1-2,TRBV28,NA,TRBD1,CASRWDRENFF,TGTGCCAGCCGTTGGGACAGGGAGAACTTTTTT
TRBJ1-2,TRBV28,NA,NA,CASSPSTAGGYTF,TGTGCCAGCAGTCCCTCGACGGCGGGGGGCTACACCTTC
TRBJ2-6,TRBV6-5,few,NA,CASRQRQVWANVLTF,TGTGCCAGCAGACAGAGACAGGTCTGGGCCAACGTCCTGACTTTC
TRBJ2-7,TRBV28,NA,TRBD2,CASSPGTSGQYF,TGTGCCAGCAGCCCCGGGACTAGCGGTCAGTACTTC
TRBJ1-1,TRBV28,NA,NA,CASRFPGDSNTEAFF,TGTGCCAGCAGATTTCCCGGGGATTCGAACACTGAAGCTTTCTTT
TRBJ2-5,TRBV9,NA,NA,CASSVGHGGQETQYF,TGTGCCAGCAGCGTGGGACATGGGGGACAAGAGACCCAGTACTTC
TRBJ1-5,TRBV5-8,NA,NA,CASSPGGQGTKSKPQHF,TGTGCCAGCAGCCCGGGGGGCCAGGGGACGAAGAGTAAGCCCCAGCATTTT
TRBJ1-1,TRBV2,few,NA,CASSEWPNTEAFF,TGTGCCAGCAGTGAATGGCCGAACACTGAAGCTTTCTTT
TRBJ1-5,TRBV10-3,few,NA,CAISVEYSNQPQHF,TGTGCCATCAGTGTAGAGTATAGCAATCAGCCCCAGCATTTT
TRBJ1-4,TRBV13,NA,NA,CASTWGRNNEKLFF,TGTGCCAGCACTTGGGGCAGAAATAATGAAAAACTGTTTTTT
TRBJ1-1,TRBV28,NA,NA,CASSLRTEMNTEAFF,TGTGCCAGCAGTTTAAGGACAGAGATGAACACTGAAGCTTTCTTT
TRBJ1-6,TRBV5-1,NA,TRBD1,CASSLVVQGGNSPLHF,TGCGCCAGCAGCTTGGTGGTGCAGGGGGGAAATTCACCCCTCCACTTT
TRBJ1-1,TRBV6-4,NA,TRBD1,CATKKDREVITTEAFF,TGTGCCACCAAAAAAGACAGGGAGGTAATCACCACTGAAGCTTTCTTT
TRBJ2-7,TRBV11-3,NA,TRBD1,CASARQGDYEQYF,TGTGCCAGCGCCCGACAGGGGGACTACGAGCAGTACTTC
TRBJ2-5,TRBV5-6,NA,TRBD1,CASSLGTGRGETQYF,TGTGCCAGCAGCTTGGGCACAGGCAGGGGGGAGACCCAGTACTTC
TRBJ1-1,TRBV28,NA,TRBD1,CASSLRTGGLNTEAFF,TGTGCCAGCAGTTTAAGGACAGGGGGCTTGAACACTGAAGCTTTCTTT
TRBJ2-7,TRBV10-3,NA,TRBD1,CAIRDPPGQGDF,TGTGCCATCAGAGATCCCCCGGGACAGGGCGACTTC
TRBJ2-7,TRBV27,NA,NA,CASSPGDYYEQYF,TGTGCCAGCAGTCCAGGGGACTACTACGAGCAGTACTTC
TRBJ2-2,TRBV28,once,TRBD1,CASSPSVTGVNTGELFF,TGTGCCAGCAGTCCCTCCGTCACAGGGGTGAACACCGGGGAGCTGTTTTTT
TRBJ2-5,TRBV11-2,NA,NA,CASSPTQETQYF,TGTGCCAGCAGTCCTACCCAAGAGACCCAGTACTTC
TRBJ2-2,TRBV30,NA,NA,CAWSVMDSGELFF,TGTGCCTGGAGTGTAATGGACTCCGGGGAGCTGTTTTTT
TRBJ1-6,TRBV9,NA,TRBD1,CASSGGTGGNSPLHF,TGTGCCAGCAGCGGTGGTACAGGGGGTAATTCACCCCTCCACTTT
TRBJ1-4,TRBV5-4,NA,TRBD1,CASSLDGTGLEKLFF,TGTGCCAGCAGCTTGGACGGGACAGGGCTTGAAAAACTGTTTTTT
TRBJ2-3,TRBV4-1,NA,TRBD2,CASSQERMGLVSTDTQYF,TGCGCCAGCAGCCAAGAACGGATGGGACTAGTGAGCACAGATACGCAGTATTTT
TRBJ2-1,TRBV6-5,NA,TRBD2,CASSYSSGGYNEQFF,TGTGCCAGCAGTTACTCAAGCGGGGGGTACAATGAGCAGTTCTTC
TRBJ1-2,TRBV6-5,NA,TRBD1,CASRPETGDYGYTF,TGTGCCAGCAGGCCCGAAACAGGGGACTATGGCTACACCTTC
TRBJ1-2,TRBV11-2,few,NA,CASSLGIRGGYTF,TGTGCCAGCAGCTTAGGCATCCGCGGTGGCTACACCTTC
TRBJ1-2,TRBV29-1,NA,NA,CSADLGGVESYTF,TGCAGCGCTGACCTGGGAGGGGTGGAGAGCTACACCTTC
TRBJ2-7,TRBV7-9,once,NA,CASSSFTEQYF,TGTGCCAGCAGCTCCTTTACAGAGCAGTACTTC
TRBJ1-1,TRBV29-1,NA,NA,CSVEKGSGPPEAFF,TGCAGCGTGGAAAAGGGGTCCGGGCCCCCTGAAGCTTTCTTT
TRBJ1-1,TRBV28,NA,NA,CASSPEQYTEAFF,TGTGCCAGCAGTCCAGAACAGTACACTGAAGCTTTCTTT
TRBJ2-7,TRBV5-4,few,TRBD1,CASSSMDRRSFKYEQYF,TGTGCCAGCAGCTCGATGGACAGGAGGTCCTTCAAGTACGAGCAGTACTTC
TRBJ1-2,TRBV13,NA,TRBD1,CASVTGGNYGYTF,TGTGCCAGCGTGACAGGGGGGAACTATGGCTACACCTTC
TRBJ1-1,TRBV19,NA,NA,CASSIRTVMNTEAFF,TGTGCCAGTAGTATCCGGACAGTTATGAACACTGAAGCTTTCTTT
TRBJ1-3,TRBV6-8,NA,TRBD1,CASSPGTGKTNTIYF,TGTGCCAGCAGCCCCGGGACAGGGAAAACGAACACCATATATTTT
TRBJ1-1,TRBV2,NA,NA,CASSLLLQTTSEAFF,TGTGCCAGCAGCTTATTATTACAGACCACTTCTGAAGCTTTCTTT
TRBJ1-1,TRBV14,NA,NA,CASSQDCCGNTEAFF,TGTGCCAGCAGCCAAGATTGTTGCGGGAACACTGAAGCTTTCTTT
TRBJ1-5,TRBV15,once,TRBD1,CATSRDRQGGRQPQHF,TGTGCCACCAGCAGAGATCGCCAGGGGGGTCGGCAGCCCCAGCATTTT
TRBJ1-1,TRBV29-1,NA,NA,CSVDLGGAEAFF,TGCAGCGTTGACCTGGGGGGGGCTGAAGCTTTCTTT
TRBJ2-5,TRBV2,NA,NA,CASSEGQGLKTQYF,TGTGCCAGCAGTGAAGGGCAGGGTCTTAAGACCCAGTACTTC
TRBJ1-6,TRBV30,NA,TRBD1,CAWSARTGVSSPLHF,TGTGCCTGGAGTGCCCGGACAGGGGTATCGTCACCCCTCCACTTT
TRBJ1-5,TRBV19,NA,TRBD1,CAISDRGGNQPQHF,TGTGCCATATCGGACAGGGGAGGCAATCAGCCCCAGCATTTT
TRBJ2-3,TRBV27,NA,NA,CASSLSGAPGTPDTQYF,TGTGCCAGCAGTTTATCGGGAGCCCCGGGCACCCCAGATACGCAGTATTTT
TRBJ1-4,TRBV28,NA,NA,CASSRVGTPTNEKLFF,TGTGCCAGCAGTCGCGTCGGGACACCAACTAATGAAAAACTGTTTTTT